Detailed here is one T cell receptor beta chain. Its cognate antigen has yet to be identified. Per-nucleotide qualities are absent, and no much larger clonotype sits a single base away. This specimen comes from a study of cytomegalovirus exposure and HLA in healthy donors (dated by TCRdb to about 2017). Background for the entire study: An earlier analysis of approximately 600 of the donors reported more than 250 Gb of sequence data and some 120 million unique TCR beta sequences from roughly 180 million T cells. Approximately 300 gigabases of sequencing data and tens of millions of unique TCR sequences were included in an early release covering roughly 700 HLA-typed donors. Of the roughly 390 genotyped donors, 75% to 85% were placed in the genetic ancestry cluster associated with self-reported Caucasian donors. The study was designed to test whether signatures of past pathogen exposure could be identified by cataloging public T cell receptors. The study profiled the T cell repertoires of more than 500 subjects by immunosequencing and related them to cytomegalovirus serostatus. Along with the 666-subject first cohort, a separate validation cohort of over a hundred different subjects was used. High-throughput TCR immunosequencing, statistical association of individual TCRs with disease status, and machine learning were combined to predict cytomegalovirus infection status. A later analysis re-examined previously published TCR beta repertoires from about 700 donors and added high-resolution HLA genotyping to investigate patterns of TCR occurrence. Rather than drawing on any new phenotypic data, the later analysis identified candidate immune exposures from TCR beta sequences and the way those sequences occurred across donors. To decide whether each TCR beta V gene segment behaved as functional or pseudogenic, an earlier analysis of some 600 of the donors relied on high-throughput TCR beta sequencing. Donor age, sex, ethnicity and CMV serostatus were compiled together with the repertoire data. In a later genetic analysis, genome-wide SNP genotypes for about 55% of the roughly 700 donors were used, and that subset was treated as a discovery cohort. Every discovery cohort repertoire had been produced on one sequencing platform. Class I and class II HLA loci were covered by the typing at four-digit resolution. Typing coverage varied by locus: roughly 620-640 donors for A, B, C, DRB1 and DQB1; roughly 560 for DQA1; approximately 570 for DPA1; 400 to 480 for DPB1. About 5 DR-DQ haplotypes were handled as single units for association and clustering, since linkage in the cohort was strong. Among about 360 genotyped donors of the cohort, an average of around 240,000 unique TCR beta nucleotide sequences were sequenced per donor, roughly 18% of them non-productive.

Library preparation employed the immunoSEQ multiplex PCR assay. A mixture of 60 forward primers for TCR Vbeta segments and 13 reverse primers for TCR Jbeta segments was used in the multiplex PCR. A multiplex PCR assay on genomic DNA amplified the CDR3 region of rearranged TCR beta genes. Amplified TCR beta libraries were sequenced as 87-base-pair reads on the Illumina HiSeq System. From the authors' description of their analysis: A later analysis tallied 75 million to 95 million unique TCR beta chains across the 660 or so repertoires, and about 12 million of those chains were shared by two or more donors. To remove PCR and sequencing errors, raw reads were error-corrected and collapsed into unique sequences using a nearest-neighbor algorithm that merged closely related sequences. Alignment of CDR3 sequences to IMGT reference sequences was used to assign V, D and J gene segments. For a sequence to be retained, at least a six-nucleotide match to both a V gene segment and a J gene segment was required. Rearrangements were called productive when the CDR3 lacked stop codons and stayed in frame with V and J; all others were non-productive. CDR3 was defined by IMGT convention, running from the second conserved V-encoded cysteine to the conserved J-encoded phenylalanine. In an earlier analysis of more than 550 of the donors, sequences lacking an unambiguous match to a single V gene segment were excluded. An earlier analysis of several hundred of the donors called V segments functional above 56.7% productive rearrangements and segregating when the between-donor standard deviation exceeded 5%. A statistical classification framework was developed to diagnose cytomegalovirus status using the catalog of TCR beta chain sequences. A later analysis assigned V and J genes by comparing TCR nucleotide sequences with IMGT/GENE-DB human TR gene sequences. The TCRdist pipeline was used in a later analysis to assign CDR3 sequences and most-parsimonious VDJ recombination scenarios. A later analysis defined each TCR beta chain by its CDR3 amino acid sequence plus V-gene family, and excluded reads lacking a unique V-gene family. A later analysis removed 500 to 650 highly shared, low-generation-probability nucleotide sequences to deal with suspected cross-contamination and a sequencing artifact. For each public chain, a later analysis derived a clonal expansion index from normalized ranks of inferred template counts within each repertoire. A later analysis computed generation probabilities with a VDJ recombination model fitted to out-of-frame rearrangements, and checked the results against IGoR. In a later analysis, TCR-TCR, TCR-HLA and TCR-CMV co-occurrence was scored with hypergeometric tests, and a repertoire-size bias correction was applied to TCR pairs. In a later analysis, false discovery rates were estimated by permuting HLA or CMV assignments 20 times. In a later analysis, co-occurring TCRs were grouped with DBSCAN, and TCRdist sequence similarity was added when clustering was performed within HLA-allele-positive subsets. Repertoires with fewer than 30,000 or more than 120,000 public chains, plus five repertoires with anomalous nucleotide sharing, were excluded from co-occurrence clustering. The immuneACCESS repertoire file appears here via TCRdb, limited to in-frame rearrangements. These files lack a portion of the clones; in checked studies, under half of the deficit traces to unresolved V genes, and the cause of the others is not known. V, J and clone size are those of that table, while D and trimming were read from the DNA. Within this sample are about 190,000 clones, with over 80% of them counted one time only. Roughly 6.7% of the sample goes to the ten largest clones.

The cohort consisted of hundreds of healthy bone marrow donors. At the time of sampling, all cohort members were nominally healthy, though unrecorded immune exposures were likely present. The donor was CMV seropositive and belonged to the group of 250 to 300 seropositive cohort members. A peripheral blood sample was provided by each donor, and peripheral blood mononuclear cells were used for TCR beta sequencing. Genomic DNA extraction from the blood cell samples was performed with the Qiagen DNeasy Blood Extraction Kit. Overall study outcomes, separate from this receptor: A further reported finding was that TCR beta sequences accurately predicted the HLA-A and HLA-B alleles for most subjects in the first cohort. In a later analysis, the rate of TCR association differed among HLA loci, with DRB1 alleles having the most associated TCRs and HLA-C alleles having the fewest. V-gene and J-gene trimming of TCR beta chains was associated with a missense DCLRE1C variant in a later genetic analysis, and the association was replicated in an independent cohort. In a later analysis, HLA-associated TCR beta chains showed more clonal expansion and lower generation probabilities than non-associated chains that were equally common. In the study, around 150 TCR beta chains were listed as associated with cytomegalovirus. Immune exposure information for the cohort was limited to CMV serostatus. Correlated functional status among segregating V segments might reflect linkage disequilibrium, but an unknown experimental factor could not be ruled out. The cohort was sequenced for TCR beta chains only, and without alpha or paired-chain data the features that could be detected were limited. Assigning TCR associations to individual alleles was difficult when HLA alleles, especially DR and DQ, strongly co-occurred. The classifier was reported to diagnose cytomegalovirus status with high specificity and sensitivity in both the original and validation cohorts. Some IMGT-functional V segments, including TRBV6-2 and TRBV6-3, could not be told apart with the 87-base-pair reads, so those segments were excluded. The authors suggested that the approach could potentially be generalized to other disease states and immunological phenotypes. HLA typing was unavailable for some donors at each locus, so association tests used only the typed subset. Several of the top co-occurrence clusters appeared to be linked to parvovirus B19, influenza, CMV and Epstein-Barr virus, according to a later analysis. Sequencing depth was assumed to be roughly uniform across donors in the presence/absence analyses, though that assumption may not hold. A cluster of highly shared sequence variants was judged likely to be a technical artifact of the sequencing pipeline. Compared with the roughly 600-donor mean, donors in an Asian-associated ancestry cluster had fewer N-insertions in productive TCRs, according to a later genetic analysis. In an earlier analysis of 587 of the donors, most TCR beta V segments were observed in productive rearrangements about 87% or about 30% of the time, broadly matching IMGT annotations. Most TCR sequences were observed very rarely across donors, whereas some public TCRs were present in many individuals. Most CMV-associated TCR beta chains appeared to be HLA-restricted in a later analysis, and the HLA associations seemed to be driven largely by CMV exposure. In vitro tests confirmed that a few of the cytomegalovirus-associated TCR beta chains recognize cytomegalovirus antigens. Roughly 15 rarely observed V segments, including chromosome 9 orphons, were excluded from the earlier analysis of approximately 500 of the donors because counts were too low. At a false discovery rate of 0.05, a later analysis linked under 20,000 TCR beta sequences to specific HLA alleles.

The CDR3 starts with the cysteine, ends with the phenylalanine, and has 14 residues. The CDR3 DNA has 42 bases and is translated from base 1. The germline V gene specifies SGHVS as CDR1 and FNYEAQ as CDR2. The germline ends are 13 bases apart after V is trimmed by 3 bases and J by 4 bases. The V and J genes are TRBV7-6 and TRBJ2-7, with TRBD2 perhaps the D gene, on 6 matching bases. The clonotype originates from a man aged 35-49 years in good health and CMV-seropositive. Sequencing was carried out using PBMCs. The CDR3 region: CASSLARRGYEQYF. The DNA reads TGTGCCAGCAGCTTGGCCCGGCGGGGATACGAGCAGTACTTC.